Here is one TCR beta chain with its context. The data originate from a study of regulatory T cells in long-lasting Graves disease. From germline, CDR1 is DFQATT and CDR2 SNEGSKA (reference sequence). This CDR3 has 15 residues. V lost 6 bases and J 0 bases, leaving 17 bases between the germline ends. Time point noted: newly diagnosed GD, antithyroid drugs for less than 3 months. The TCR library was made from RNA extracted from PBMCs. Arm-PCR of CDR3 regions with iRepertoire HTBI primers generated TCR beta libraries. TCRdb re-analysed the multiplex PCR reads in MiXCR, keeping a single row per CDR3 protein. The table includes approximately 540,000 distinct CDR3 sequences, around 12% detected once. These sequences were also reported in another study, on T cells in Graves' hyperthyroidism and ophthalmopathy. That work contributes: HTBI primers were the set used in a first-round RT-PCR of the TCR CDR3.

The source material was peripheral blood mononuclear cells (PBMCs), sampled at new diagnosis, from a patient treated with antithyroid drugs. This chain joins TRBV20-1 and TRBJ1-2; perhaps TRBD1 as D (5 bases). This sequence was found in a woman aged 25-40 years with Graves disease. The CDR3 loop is CSAHPAGQANYGYTF. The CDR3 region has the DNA TGCAGTGCCCACCCGGCGGGGCAAGCTAACTATGGCTACACCTTC.